The rows below give T cell receptor beta chains drawn from one sample of a study of blood T cell repertoires in COVID-19. The repertoire was sequenced with immunoSEQ multiplex PCR; TCRdb's copy has only in-frame clones and lacks some. The sample includes 120,000 to 150,000 clones, roughly 80% of them seen just once. What was sequenced was peripheral blood. The origin of the receptors is a human donor in a cohort sampled during active COVID-19. CDR3s include the opening cysteine and the closing phenylalanine or tryptophan. Fields, in order: J gene, clone size, V gene, D gene, CDR3 protein, CDR3 DNA. The D gene is left open where the match is weak. Rows may omit the clone size; those that give it use once, few, many or a size class.

>TRBJ1-1|.|TRBV7-2|.
CASSRRLNTEAFF
TGTGCCAGCAGCAGGAGGTTGAACACTGAAGCTTTCTTT
>TRBJ2-5|few|TRBV4-2|TRBD2
CASSQDVMWRGNQETQYF
TGTGCCAGCAGCCAAGATGTAATGTGGCGGGGGAATCAAGAGACCCAGTACTTC
>TRBJ2-1|.|TRBV7-7|TRBD2
CASSYALASEQFF
TGTGCTAGCAGCTACGCACTAGCGAGTGAGCAGTTCTTC
>TRBJ2-2|.|TRBV15|TRBD1
CATSKETGVGGELFF
TGTGCCACCAGCAAAGAAACAGGGGTTGGCGGGGAGCTGTTTTTT
>TRBJ1-1|.|TRBV6-2/TRBV6-3|.
CASSISSEAFF
TGTGCCAGCAGTATCTCGTCTGAAGCTTTCTTT
>TRBJ2-1|once|TRBV7-7|TRBD2
CASSLERGASIGEQFF
TGTGCTAGCAGCTTAGAGCGGGGGGCCTCAATTGGTGAGCAGTTCTTC
>TRBJ1-1|.|TRBV4-2|.
CASSQDPGGNTEAFF
TGTGCCAGCAGCCAAGATCCCGGGGGGAACACTGAAGCTTTCTTT
>TRBJ2-7|.|TRBV5-1|TRBD1
CASSLGPTGWGYEQYF
TGCGCCAGCAGCTTGGGGCCGACAGGGTGGGGATACGAGCAGTACTTC
>TRBJ1-2|.|TRBV27|TRBD1
CASSLSSPGQLYGYTF
TGTGCCAGCAGTTTATCGAGCCCGGGACAGCTTTATGGCTACACCTTC
>TRBJ2-4|.|TRBV7-2|TRBD2
CASSLALATGLAGSPAKNIQYF
TGTGCCAGCAGCTTAGCCCTCGCAACGGGACTAGCGGGGAGCCCAGCCAAAAACATTCAGTACTTC
>TRBJ2-1|.|TRBV5-1|.
CASSLMGAGYNEQFF
TGCGCCAGCAGCTTAATGGGGGCCGGTTACAATGAGCAGTTCTTC
>TRBJ2-3|.|TRBV7-2|TRBD2
CASSLGSGGSTDTQYF
TGTGCCAGCAGCTTAGGTAGCGGGGGTAGCACAGATACGCAGTATTTT
>TRBJ1-1|.|TRBV2|TRBD1
CASSSDRDTEAFF
TGTGCCAGCAGTTCGGACAGGGACACTGAAGCTTTCTTT
>TRBJ1-6|few|TRBV29-1|.
CSVGKGDNSPLHF
TGCAGCGTTGGCAAGGGGGATAATTCACCCCTCCACTTT
>TRBJ2-4|once|TRBV30|TRBD2
CAWSVLGSGGAKNIQYF
TGTGCCTGGAGTGTACTGGGTAGCGGGGGAGCCAAAAACATTCAGTACTTC
>TRBJ2-7|.|TRBV4-2|.
CASSQSVRAYYEQYF
TGTGCCAGCAGCCAGTCGGTCAGGGCGTACTACGAGCAGTACTTC
>TRBJ2-5|.|TRBV19|.
CASSLGAGRETQYF
TGTGCCAGTAGTTTGGGGGCGGGCAGAGAGACCCAGTACTTC
>TRBJ1-1|.|TRBV5-1|.
CASTSGGTLNTEAFF
TGCGCCAGCACCTCGGGGGGTACTCTGAACACTGAAGCTTTCTTT
>TRBJ1-6|few|TRBV16|.
CASSQSAGRSPLHF
TGTGCCAGCAGCCAATCCGCAGGGCGTTCACCCCTCCACTTT
>TRBJ1-4|.|TRBV7-8|.
CASSLVGGGTGEKLFF
TGTGCCAGCAGCTTAGTCGGGGGAGGGACCGGGGAAAAACTGTTTTTT
>TRBJ1-1|few|TRBV5-1|TRBD1
CASSLQGYTEAFF
TGCGCCAGCAGCTTACAGGGGTACACTGAAGCTTTCTTT
>TRBJ2-2|.|TRBV5-1|.
CASSSPELAGELFF
TGCGCCAGCAGCTCCCCTGAGTTAGCCGGGGAGCTGTTTTTT
>TRBJ2-7|.|TRBV5-6|.
CASSSTGPAGIWYF
TGTGCCAGCAGCTCAACAGGCCCCGCCGGAATATGGTACTTC
>TRBJ2-7|.|TRBV2|.
CASSEAQGLNEQYF
TGTGCCAGCAGTGAAGCTCAGGGGCTTAACGAGCAGTACTTC
>TRBJ2-5|.|TRBV14|.
CARTFSRGKETQYF
TGTGCCAGGACCTTTTCTAGGGGTAAGGAGACCCAGTACTTC
>TRBJ2-1|.|TRBV19|TRBD2
CASSMKGLAGNEQFF
TGTGCCAGTAGTATGAAGGGACTAGCGGGCAATGAGCAGTTCTTC
>TRBJ2-5|.|TRBV7-8|.
CASSLAFSAQYF
TGTGCCAGCAGCTTAGCGTTCAGCGCACAGTACTTC
>TRBJ1-2|.|TRBV5-1|TRBD1
CASSTPTGGVDGYTF
TGCGCCAGCAGCACGCCGACAGGGGGCGTGGATGGCTACACCTTC
>TRBJ2-3|.|TRBV5-1|TRBD2
CASSLAAGGSTDTQYF
TGCGCCAGCAGCTTGGCAGCGGGGGGGAGCACAGATACGCAGTATTTT
>TRBJ2-3|.|TRBV5-1|.
CASSFKFGVDTQYF
TGCGCCAGCAGCTTTAAATTCGGAGTGGATACGCAGTATTTT
>TRBJ2-5|.|TRBV5-1|TRBD1
CASSLVQGPPQETQYF
TGCGCCAGCAGCTTGGTACAGGGGCCCCCTCAAGAGACCCAGTACTTC
>TRBJ1-6|few|TRBV5-1|TRBD1
CASSLGGQANSPLHF
TGCGCCAGCAGCTTGGGTGGACAGGCAAATTCACCCCTCCACTTT
>TRBJ2-1|.|TRBV9|TRBD2
CASSVRGGGEQFF
TGTGCCAGCAGCGTACGCGGGGGGGGTGAGCAGTTCTTC
>TRBJ1-6|.|TRBV18|.
CASSPKENSPLHF
TGTGCCAGCTCACCAAAGGAGAATTCACCCCTCCACTTT
>TRBJ1-2|.|TRBV5-5|TRBD1
CASSSPGQALGYTF
TGTGCCAGCAGCTCGCCGGGACAGGCCCTAGGCTACACCTTC
>TRBJ2-3|.|TRBV4-3|TRBD2
CASSQSRLAGGSTDTQYF
TGCGCCAGCAGCCAATCCCGTTTAGCGGGGGGGAGCACAGATACGCAGTATTTT
>TRBJ2-5|.|TRBV20-1|TRBD1
CSASGDSFQETQYF
TGCAGTGCTAGTGGGGACAGTTTCCAAGAGACCCAGTACTTC
>TRBJ2-5|.|TRBV19|TRBD2
CASARTSGGQETQYF
TGTGCCAGTGCTAGGACTAGCGGGGGGCAAGAGACCCAGTACTTC
>TRBJ2-1|.|TRBV6-5|.
CASRQKSQGSPFF
TGTGCCAGCAGACAAAAATCTCAGGGGAGTCCGTTCTTC
>TRBJ2-1|.|TRBV2|TRBD1
CASRVQGAVFEQFF
TGTGCCAGTCGGGTGCAGGGGGCTGTCTTTGAGCAGTTCTTC
>TRBJ2-3|.|TRBV19|TRBD1
CASSSRDRGDTQYF
TGTGCCAGTAGTTCCCGGGACAGGGGCGATACGCAGTATTTT
>TRBJ2-1|.|TRBV7-2|.
CASSPPTSVYNEQFF
TGTGCCAGCAGTCCTCCGACTAGTGTCTACAATGAGCAGTTCTTC
>TRBJ1-1|.|TRBV19|.
CASSIDRQGGTEAFF
TGTGCCAGTAGTATAGATCGGCAGGGCGGTACTGAAGCTTTCTTT
>TRBJ2-7|few|TRBV30|.
CAFHRVSYEQYF
TGTGCCTTCCACAGGGTTTCCTACGAGCAGTACTTC
>TRBJ2-2|.|TRBV7-3|.
CASSPTSRGPTGELFF
TGTGCCAGCAGCCCGACTAGTCGAGGGCCCACCGGGGAGCTGTTTTTT
>TRBJ2-5|.|TRBV9|.
CASSVDSKTETQYF
TGTGCCAGCAGCGTAGACAGTAAGACAGAGACCCAGTACTTC
>TRBJ2-1|.|TRBV2|TRBD1
CASSRTGGYNEQFF
TGTGCCAGCAGCAGGACAGGGGGTTACAATGAGCAGTTCTTC
>TRBJ1-5|.|TRBV21-1|.
CASSNIGGAEGQPQHF
TGTGCCAGCAGCAATATAGGGGGGGCAGAAGGGCAGCCCCAGCATTTT
>TRBJ2-5|.|TRBV4-3|.
CASSQDPVPQTQYF
TGCGCCAGCAGCCAAGATCCAGTCCCGCAGACCCAGTACTTC